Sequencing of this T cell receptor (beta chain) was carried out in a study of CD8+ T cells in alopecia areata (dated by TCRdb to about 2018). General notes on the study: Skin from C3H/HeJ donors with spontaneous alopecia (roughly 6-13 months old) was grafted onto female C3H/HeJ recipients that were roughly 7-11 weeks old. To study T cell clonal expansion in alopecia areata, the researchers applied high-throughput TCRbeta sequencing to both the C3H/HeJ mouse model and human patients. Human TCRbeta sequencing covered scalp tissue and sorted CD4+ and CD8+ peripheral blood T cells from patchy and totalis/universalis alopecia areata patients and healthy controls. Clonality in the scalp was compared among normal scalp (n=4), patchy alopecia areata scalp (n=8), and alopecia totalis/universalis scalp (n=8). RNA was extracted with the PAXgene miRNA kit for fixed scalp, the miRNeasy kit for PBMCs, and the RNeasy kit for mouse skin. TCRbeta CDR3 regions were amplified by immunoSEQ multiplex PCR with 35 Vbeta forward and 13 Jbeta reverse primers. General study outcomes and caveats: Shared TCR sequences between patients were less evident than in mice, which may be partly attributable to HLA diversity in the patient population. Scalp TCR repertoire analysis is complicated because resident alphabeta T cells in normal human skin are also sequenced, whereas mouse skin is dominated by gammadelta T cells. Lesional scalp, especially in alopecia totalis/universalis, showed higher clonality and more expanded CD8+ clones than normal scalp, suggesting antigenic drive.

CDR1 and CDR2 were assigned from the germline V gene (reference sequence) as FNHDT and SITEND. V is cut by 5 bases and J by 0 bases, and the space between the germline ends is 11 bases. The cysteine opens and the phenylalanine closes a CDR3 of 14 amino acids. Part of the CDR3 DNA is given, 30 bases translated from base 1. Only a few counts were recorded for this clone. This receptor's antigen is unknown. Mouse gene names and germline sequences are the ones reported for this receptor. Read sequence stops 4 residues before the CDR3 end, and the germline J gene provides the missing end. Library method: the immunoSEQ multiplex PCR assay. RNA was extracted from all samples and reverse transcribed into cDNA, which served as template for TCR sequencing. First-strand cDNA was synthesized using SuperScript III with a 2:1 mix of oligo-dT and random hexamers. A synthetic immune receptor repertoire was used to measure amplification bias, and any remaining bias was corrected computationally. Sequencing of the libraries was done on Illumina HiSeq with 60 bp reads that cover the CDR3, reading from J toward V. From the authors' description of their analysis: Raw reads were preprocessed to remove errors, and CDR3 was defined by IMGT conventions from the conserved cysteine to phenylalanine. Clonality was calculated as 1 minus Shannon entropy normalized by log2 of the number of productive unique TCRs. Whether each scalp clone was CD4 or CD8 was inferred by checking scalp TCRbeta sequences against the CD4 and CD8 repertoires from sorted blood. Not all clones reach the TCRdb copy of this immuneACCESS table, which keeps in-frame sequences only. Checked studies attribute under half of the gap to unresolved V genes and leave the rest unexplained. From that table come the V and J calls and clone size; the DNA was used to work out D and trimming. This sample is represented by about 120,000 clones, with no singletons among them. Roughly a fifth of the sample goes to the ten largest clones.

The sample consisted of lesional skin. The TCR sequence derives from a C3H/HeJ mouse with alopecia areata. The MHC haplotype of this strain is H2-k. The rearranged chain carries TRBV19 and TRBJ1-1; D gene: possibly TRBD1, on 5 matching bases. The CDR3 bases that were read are TGTGCCAGCAGCTCCGACAGATCAAACACA. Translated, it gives CASSSDRSNT. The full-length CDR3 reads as CASSSDRSNTEVFF.